This TCR beta chain was sequenced for a study of blood T cell repertoires in COVID-19 (dated by TCRdb to the early 2020s). About the investigation overall: Samples covering the acute and convalescent phases of COVID-19 were provided by collaborators in the United States, Italy and Spain. A freely available public database, intended as a resource for researchers studying the immune response to SARS-CoV-2, is where the repertoires were released. Samples came from the ongoing ImmuneRACE study (first 160 participants) plus 1,254 subjects from 6 global collaborators. Where available, HLA class I and class II types were taken from metadata supplied by the sample provider and were not determined by assay-based typing. Deeply sampled blood TCRbeta repertoires from subjects exposed to, actively infected with, or recovered from COVID-19 were included in the dataset. The material from the prospective study consisted of cDNA or gDNA derived from T cells, B-cell-depleted T cells, or PBMCs. Sample metadata almost always included a de-identified subject ID, COVID-19 status, age in years and sex.

What the research found in general, with its limitations: Clinical and demographic metadata were provided uncurated, with the amount varying by source and participant.

TCRbeta CDR3 regions were amplified from genomic DNA by means of the immunoSEQ Assay, a bias-controlled multiplex PCR. In the source study's methods: Within the assay, amplification of reference gene primers was used to estimate how many nucleated cells each sample contained. To quantify the absolute abundance of each unique TCRbeta CDR3 rearrangement, sequence reads were collapsed and filtered. Productive Simpson clonality was computed per sample as the square root of Simpson's diversity index over productive rearrangements. The clones in this table, taken by TCRdb from immuneACCESS, are in-frame only. Not every clone is retained; where verified, under half of the shortfall comes from an unresolved V gene, and the cause of the rest is unknown. V and J calls plus clone size are reproduced from that table; the DNA served to infer D and trimming. The sample table records roughly 67,000 clones; 60% to 85% of these occur just once. Approximately 23% of the sample belongs to the ten largest clones.

Each collaborating institution followed its own protocols to collect whole blood in K2EDTA tubes. For TCRbeta analysis, collaborators shipped samples in one of three forms: frozen whole blood, isolated PBMCs, or DNA extracted from either of those sample types. In the germline V gene, CDR1 corresponds to MDHEN and CDR2 to SYDVKM. V is cut by 8 bases and J by 2 bases, and the space between the germline ends is 19 bases. CDR3 length: 15 amino acids, cysteine to phenylalanine. Only the CDR3 portion is preserved as DNA: 45 bases, with reading frame beginning at the first base. This clone has only a few counts. Its antigen specificity is not known. No much larger clonotype is one base removed from it; base qualities were not supplied.

The sequence joins TRBV28 to TRBJ2-7; the D region possibly corresponds to TRBD2 (6 bases align). Sequenced input: peripheral blood. The sequence was obtained from a human donor in a cohort sampled during active COVID-19. The CDR3 protein: CASGLAQRITYEQYF. The DNA sequence reads TGTGCCAGCGGGCTAGCGCAACGAATTACCTACGAGCAGTACTTC.